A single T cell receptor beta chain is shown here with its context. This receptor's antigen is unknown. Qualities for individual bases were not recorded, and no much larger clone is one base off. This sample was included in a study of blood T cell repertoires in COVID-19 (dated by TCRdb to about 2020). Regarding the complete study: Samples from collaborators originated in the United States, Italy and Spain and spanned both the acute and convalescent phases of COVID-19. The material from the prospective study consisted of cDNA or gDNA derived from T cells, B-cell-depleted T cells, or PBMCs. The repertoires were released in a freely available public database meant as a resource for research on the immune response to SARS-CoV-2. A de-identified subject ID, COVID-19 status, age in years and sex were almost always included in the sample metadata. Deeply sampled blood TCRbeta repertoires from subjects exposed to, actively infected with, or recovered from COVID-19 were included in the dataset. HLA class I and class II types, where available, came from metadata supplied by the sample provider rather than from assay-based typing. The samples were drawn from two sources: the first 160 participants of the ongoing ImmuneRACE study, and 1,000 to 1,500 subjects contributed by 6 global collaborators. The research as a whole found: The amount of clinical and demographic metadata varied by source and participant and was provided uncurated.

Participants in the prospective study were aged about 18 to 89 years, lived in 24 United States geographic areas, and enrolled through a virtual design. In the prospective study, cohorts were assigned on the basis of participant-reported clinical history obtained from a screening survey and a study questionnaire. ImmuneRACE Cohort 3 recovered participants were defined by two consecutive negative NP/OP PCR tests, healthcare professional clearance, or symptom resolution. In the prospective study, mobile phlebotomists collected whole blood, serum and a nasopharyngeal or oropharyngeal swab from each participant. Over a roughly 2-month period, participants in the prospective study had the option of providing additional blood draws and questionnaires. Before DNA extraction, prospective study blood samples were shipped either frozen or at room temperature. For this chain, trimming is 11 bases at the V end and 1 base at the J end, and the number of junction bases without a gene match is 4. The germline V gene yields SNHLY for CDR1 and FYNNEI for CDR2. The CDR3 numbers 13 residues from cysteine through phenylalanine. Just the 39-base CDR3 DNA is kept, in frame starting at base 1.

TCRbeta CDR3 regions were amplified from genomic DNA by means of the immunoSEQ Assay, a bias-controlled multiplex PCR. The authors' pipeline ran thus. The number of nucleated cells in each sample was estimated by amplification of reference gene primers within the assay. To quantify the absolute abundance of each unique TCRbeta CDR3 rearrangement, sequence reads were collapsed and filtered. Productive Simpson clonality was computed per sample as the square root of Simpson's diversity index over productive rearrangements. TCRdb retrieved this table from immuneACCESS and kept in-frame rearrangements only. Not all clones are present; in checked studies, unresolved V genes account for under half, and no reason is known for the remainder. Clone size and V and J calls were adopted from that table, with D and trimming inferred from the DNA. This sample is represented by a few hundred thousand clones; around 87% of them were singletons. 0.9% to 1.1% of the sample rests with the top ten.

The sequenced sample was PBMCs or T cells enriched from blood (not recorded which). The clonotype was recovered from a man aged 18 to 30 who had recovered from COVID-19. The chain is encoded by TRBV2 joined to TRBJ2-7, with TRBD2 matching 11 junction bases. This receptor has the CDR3 CAGIAGGSYEQYF. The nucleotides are TGTGCCGGCATAGCGGGGGGGTCCTACGAGCAGTACTTC.